Below, one T cell receptor beta chain is given with its context. 13 Jbeta primers and 60 Vbeta primers were used for the PCR. Clones were read by immunoSEQ multiplex PCR, and TCRdb kept only the in-frame ones, dropping some. The sample has roughly 120,000 clones, approximately 73% seen once. The data stem from a study of cytomegalovirus exposure and HLA in healthy donors. The V segment lost 1 base and the J segment 7 bases; nucleotides outside the gene matches: 9. The CDR3 has 16 residues. CDR1 and CDR2 from the germline V gene are SGHNT and YYREEE (reference sequence). The TCR originated in a man aged 35 to 55 in good health and CMV-seronegative. The rearrangement links TRBV5-4 to TRBJ2-7; 12 bases match TRBD2. Source material: PBMCs. DNA of the CDR3: TGTGCCAGCAGCTTGCCCCCTAGCGGGGGGGCCAGGGAGCAGTACTTC. Translating it yields CASSLPPSGGAREQYF.